Below, one T cell receptor beta chain is given with its context. It has no known antigen specificity. One base away there is no much larger clone; base qualities are not given. This specimen comes from a study of T cell responses to AZD1222 COVID-19 vaccine (dated by TCRdb to the early 2020s). With respect to the entire study: AZD1222 recipients given second doses at about 4 weeks or at about 12 weeks were pooled, since spike-specific TCR depth and breadth were not found to differ between the two schedules. A total of under 250 trial participants underwent TCR sequencing, of whom 207 had received two doses of AZD1222 and around 25 had received two doses of the MenACWY control vaccine. Enrollment into the trials was organized by age into subgroups of 18-55, 56-69 and 70-plus years, and those subgroups contained 148, 28 and 57 TCR-sequenced participants, respectively.

The CDR3 regions of human TCRbeta chains were subjected to immunosequencing. In the original analysis: TCRs in the repertoires were compared against a reference library of SARS-CoV-2-specific TCRs that had been generated with the MIRA antigen-specificity platform. Breadth meant the fraction of unique TCRs that were SARS-CoV-2-associated, whereas depth meant the fraction of total T cells that were SARS-CoV-2-associated. Using the MIRA data, each spike-specific TCR was assigned both to the spike region to which the TCR was reactive and to a CD4 or CD8 class. Log10-transformed breadth and depth values were compared by one-way ANOVA with Sidak's multiple comparisons tests. This is the immuneACCESS table as TCRdb keeps it, with only in-frame sequences that have V and J called. A part of the clones is gone; compared with another copy, unresolved V genes explain less than half, and the rest is unexplained. V, J and clone size reflect that table, while D and trimming were determined from the DNA. This sample has around 150,000 clones in its table, and about 95% of those were observed once. The ten largest clones take up roughly 1.3% of the sample.

According to the germline V gene (reference sequence), CDR1 reads SEHNR and CDR2 reads FQNEAQ. From its cysteine to its phenylalanine, the CDR3 spans 18 amino acids. Left in the record is the CDR3 DNA by itself, 54 bases read in frame from the first base. V is cut back by 1 base and J by 2 bases, with 8 bases in the junction unmatched. The time point label here, explained by the study, means: baseline before first vaccination. Vaccinee samples were obtained from the UK trials COV001 and COV002, which included a single-blind randomized controlled phase 2/3 trial of AZD1222 (ChAdOx1 nCoV-19) in healthy adults. For TCRbeta chain sequencing, PBMC samples were collected from trial participants at day 0 and at day 28 after the second dose. What the work shows at the level of the full study, not this receptor alone: The 56-69-year group was small, and its depth increase did not reach significance, likely because of low power. Nearly half of unique spike-specific TCRs reportedly recognized epitopes outside regions mutated in the B.1.351 and B.1.1.7 variants. After two AZD1222 doses, both the breadth and the depth of spike-specific TCRs were significantly higher than at day 0 and than in MenACWY recipients. No day 14 peak-response samples were available, so repertoires were characterized only after the peak T cell response. Participants were mostly white British, with more females than males. The authors suggested clonal diversity may have been underestimated. Conclusions about previously exposed vaccinees were limited because only six AZD1222 recipients were SARS-CoV-2 seropositive at baseline. The whole spike protein was spanned by vaccine-associated CD4 TCRs, and dominant responses were seen in regions 160-218 and 743-854.

This clonotype was obtained from an adult in good health. The sequence joins TRBV7-9 to TRBJ2-3, and TRBD2 matches 11 of the central bases. The sample in question was peripheral blood, obtained on day 0 of AZD1222 vaccination. The sequenced DNA: TGTGCCAGCAGCTTAGAAGTCCCTAGCGGGAGGAACACAGATACGCAGTATTTT. This is translated as CASSLEVPSGRNTDTQYF.